The sequence of this TCR beta chain was determined in a study of T-cell memory formation after mild COVID-19. Study-wide context: TCR clusters were mostly confined to one donor each. Findings and limits, study-wide: CD4/CD8 balance held among clones contracting day 15 to 85, and later expanders leaned CD4+.

This clonotype was observed a few times. Its antigen is unknown. TCRdb recomputed calls from the 5' RACE reads with MiXCR, one row per CDR3 protein. Among approximately 580,000 distinct CDR3 sequences, 20% were seen once, and the ten largest hold around 13%. The J segment lost 10 bases and the V segment lost 5 bases, leaving 17 bases of the junction unmatched. The CDR3 loop spans 16 amino acids. Germline V CDR1 and CDR2: SGHTA, FQGNSA. The chain uses TRBV7-2 and TRBJ2-1, with 7 bases lining up with TRBD2. What was sequenced was PBMCs or a T cell subset sorted from them (not recorded which). The source of this sequence is an adult woman who had mild COVID-19 (a few samples of this study predate the infection). Cell type and time point are not known. The CDR3 region has the DNA TGTGCCAGCAGCCAAAAGCTCGGCGGGAGTCCGGTGGAGCAGTTCTTC. This translates into CASSQKLGGSPVEQFF.